This TCR beta chain emerged from a study of blood T cell repertoires in COVID-19. About the research overall: Sample material is recorded as cDNA or gDNA derived from T cells, B-cell-depleted T cells, or PBMCs.

Authors' processing steps: From reference gene primer amplification, estimates of nucleated cell counts were derived. Produced via immunoSEQ multiplex PCR; TCRdb's table is partial and in-frame only. The D gene and trimming were derived from the DNA, and the V and J assignments and clone size from that table. The table records 53,000 or so clones, just under 80% of them present only once. Losses at the gene ends were 6 bases for V and 0 bases for J; bases not matched to a gene: 3. In germline, CDR1 is SNHLY, CDR2 FYNNEI. The CDR3 covers 15 residues. Sequencing was done on a sample of peripheral blood. This clonotype was sampled from a human donor with active or convalescent COVID-19. The donor label of this sample is uncertain. This chain links TRBV2 with TRBJ2-2; 8 bases map to TRBD1. This chain's CDR3 is CASRADRANTGELFF. CDR3 sequence (DNA): TGTGCCAGCAGGGCGGACAGGGCGAACACCGGGGAGCTGTTTTTT.